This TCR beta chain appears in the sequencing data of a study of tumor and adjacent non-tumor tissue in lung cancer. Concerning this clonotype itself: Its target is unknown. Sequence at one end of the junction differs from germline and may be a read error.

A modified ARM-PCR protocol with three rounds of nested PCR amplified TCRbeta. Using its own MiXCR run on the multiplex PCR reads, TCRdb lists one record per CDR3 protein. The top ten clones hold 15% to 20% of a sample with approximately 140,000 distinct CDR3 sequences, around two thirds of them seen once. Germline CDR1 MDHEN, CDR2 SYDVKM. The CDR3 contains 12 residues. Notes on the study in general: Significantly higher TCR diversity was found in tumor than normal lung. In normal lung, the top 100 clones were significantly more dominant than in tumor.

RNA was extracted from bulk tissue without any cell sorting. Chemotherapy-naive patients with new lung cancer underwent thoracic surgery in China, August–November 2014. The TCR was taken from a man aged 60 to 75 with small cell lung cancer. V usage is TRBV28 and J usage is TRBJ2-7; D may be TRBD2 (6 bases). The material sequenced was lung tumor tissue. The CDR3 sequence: CAGSLRGGEQYF. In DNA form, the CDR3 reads TGTGCCGGCAGTTTACGTGGGGGGGAGCAGTACTTC.